This T cell receptor beta chain was sequenced in a study of cytomegalovirus exposure and HLA in healthy donors. In the study overall: Approximately 200 million T cells yielded 90 million to 130 million unique TCR beta sequences in earlier analysis.

Regarding the study as a whole: Solely CMV serostatus was available to characterize immune exposure. Accounts indicate the classifier identified cytomegalovirus status with strong specificity and sensitivity.

A remark on this clone: Its target is not known.

Germline V CDR1 and CDR2: SQVTM, ANQGSEA. V lost 7 bases to trimming and J lost 6 bases; unmatched junction nucleotides: 12. This CDR3 comprises 14 residues. Primers included in the PCR were 60 Vbeta and 13 Jbeta primers. Here immunoSEQ multiplex PCR was the method, and the copy in TCRdb shows in-frame clones only, minus some. The sample yields some 99,000 clones, less than 85% seen once. The rearrangement uses TRBV29-1 and TRBJ2-1; TRBD1 aligns across 7 bases. The source material was PBMCs. This receptor was obtained from a male donor in good health and CMV-seronegative. This CDR3 is CSAGRQGRSNEQFF. In nucleotides, the CDR3 is TGCAGCGCTGGGAGACAGGGACGAAGCAATGAGCAGTTCTTC.